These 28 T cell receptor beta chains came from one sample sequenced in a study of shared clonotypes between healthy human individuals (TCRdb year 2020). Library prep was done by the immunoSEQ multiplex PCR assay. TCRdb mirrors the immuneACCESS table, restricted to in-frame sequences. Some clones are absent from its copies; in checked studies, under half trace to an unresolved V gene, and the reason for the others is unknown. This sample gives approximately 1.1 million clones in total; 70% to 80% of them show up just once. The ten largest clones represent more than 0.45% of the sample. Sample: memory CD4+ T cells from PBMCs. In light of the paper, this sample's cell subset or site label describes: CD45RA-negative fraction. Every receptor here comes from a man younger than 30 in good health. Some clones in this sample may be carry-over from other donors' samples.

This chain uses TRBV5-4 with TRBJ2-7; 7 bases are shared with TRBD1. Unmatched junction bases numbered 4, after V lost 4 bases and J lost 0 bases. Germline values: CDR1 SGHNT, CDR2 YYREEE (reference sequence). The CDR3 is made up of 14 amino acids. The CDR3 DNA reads TGTGCCAGCAGCCAGGACAGGTCCTCCTACGAGCAGTACTTC. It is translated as CASSQDRSSYEQYF.

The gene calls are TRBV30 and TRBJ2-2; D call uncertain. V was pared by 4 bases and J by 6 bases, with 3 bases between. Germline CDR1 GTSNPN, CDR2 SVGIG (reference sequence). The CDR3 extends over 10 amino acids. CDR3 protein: CAWKAGELFF. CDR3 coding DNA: TGTGCCTGGAAGGCCGGGGAGCTGTTTTTT.

The CDR3 here is CASSLGPRERVNEQFF. CDR3 bases: TGTGCCAGCAGCTTAGGTCCCCGGGAGAGAGTCAATGAGCAGTTCTTC. V gene TRBV11-1 combines with J gene TRBJ2-1, with D possibly TRBD2 on 6 matching bases. Per the germline V gene, CDR1 is SGHAT and CDR2 is FQDESV (reference sequence). The CDR3 runs to 16 residues. The V and J ends lost 1 base and 6 bases respectively, with 16 bases between them. Together with reference TRBV11-1 and TRBJ2-1, the CDR3 gives the full variable domain: EAEVAQSPRYKITEKSQAVAFWCDPISGHATLYWYRQILGQGPELLVQFQDESVVDDSQLPKDRFSAERLKGVDSTLKIQPAELGDSAMYLCASSLGPRERVNEQFFGPGTRLTVL.

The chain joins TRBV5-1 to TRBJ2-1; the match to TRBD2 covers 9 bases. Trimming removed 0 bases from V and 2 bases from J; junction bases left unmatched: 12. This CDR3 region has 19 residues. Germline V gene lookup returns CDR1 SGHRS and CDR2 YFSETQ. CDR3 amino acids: CASSLVLVAGDNPYNEQFF. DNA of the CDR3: TGCGCCAGCAGCTTGGTTTTAGTAGCGGGAGACAATCCCTACAATGAGCAGTTCTTC. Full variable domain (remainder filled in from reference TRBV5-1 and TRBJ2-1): KAGVTQTPRYLIKTRGQQVTLSCSPISGHRSVSWYQQTPGQGLQFLFEYFSETQRNKGNFPGRFSGRQFSNSRSEMNVSTLELGDSALYLCASSLVLVAGDNPYNEQFFGPGTRLTVL.

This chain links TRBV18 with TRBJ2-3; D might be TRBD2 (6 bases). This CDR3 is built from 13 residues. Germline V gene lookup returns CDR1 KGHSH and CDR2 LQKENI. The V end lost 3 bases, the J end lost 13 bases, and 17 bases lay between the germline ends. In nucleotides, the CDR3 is TGTGCCAGCTCACCCGGACTACCTTCCAGGGAGTATTTT. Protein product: CASSPGLPSREYF. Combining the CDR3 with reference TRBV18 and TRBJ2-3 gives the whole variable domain NAGVMQNPRHLVRRRGQEARLRCSPMKGHSHVYWYRQLPEEGLKFMVYLQKENIIDESGMPKERFSAEFPKEGPSILRIQQVVRGDSAAYFCASSPGLPSREYFGPGTRLTVL.

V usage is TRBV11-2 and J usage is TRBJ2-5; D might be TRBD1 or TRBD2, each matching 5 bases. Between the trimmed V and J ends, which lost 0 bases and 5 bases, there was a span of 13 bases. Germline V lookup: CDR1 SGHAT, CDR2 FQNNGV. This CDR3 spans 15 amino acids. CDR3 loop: CASSLDGRWGETQYF. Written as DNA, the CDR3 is TGTGCCAGCAGCTTAGATGGTAGATGGGGGGAGACCCAGTACTTC.

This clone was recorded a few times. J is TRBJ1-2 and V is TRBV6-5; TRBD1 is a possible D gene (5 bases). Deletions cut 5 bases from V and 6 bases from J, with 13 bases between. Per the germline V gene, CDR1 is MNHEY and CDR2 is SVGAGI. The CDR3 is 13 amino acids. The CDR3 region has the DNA TGTGCCAGCAGTGACTACCGGGACCATGGCTACACCTTC. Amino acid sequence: CASSDYRDHGYTF.

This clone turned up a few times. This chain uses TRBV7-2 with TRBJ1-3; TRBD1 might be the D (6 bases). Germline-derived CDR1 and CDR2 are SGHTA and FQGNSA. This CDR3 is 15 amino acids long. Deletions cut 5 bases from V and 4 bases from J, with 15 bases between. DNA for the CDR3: TGTGCCAGCAGCCCCGACAGGACCACAGGAAACACCATATATTTT. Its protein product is CASSPDRTTGNTIYF.

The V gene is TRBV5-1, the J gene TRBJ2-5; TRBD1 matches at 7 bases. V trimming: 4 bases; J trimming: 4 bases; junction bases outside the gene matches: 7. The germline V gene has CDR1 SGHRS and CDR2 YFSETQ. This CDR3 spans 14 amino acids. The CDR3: CASSATTGRETQYF. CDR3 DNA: TGCGCCAGCAGCGCAACGACAGGGAGAGAGACCCAGTACTTC.

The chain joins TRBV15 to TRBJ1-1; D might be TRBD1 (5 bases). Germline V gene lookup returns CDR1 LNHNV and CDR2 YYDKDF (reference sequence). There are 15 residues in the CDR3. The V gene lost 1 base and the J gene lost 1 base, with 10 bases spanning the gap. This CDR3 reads CATSRAPQENTEAFF. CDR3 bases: TGTGCCACCAGCAGAGCACCACAGGAGAACACTGAAGCTTTCTTT.

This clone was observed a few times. The CDR3 protein is CASSEMVGGFRYNSPLHF. CDR3 bases: TGTGCCAGCAGTGAAATGGTTGGAGGCTTCCGCTATAATTCACCCCTCCACTTT. This sequence joins TRBV6-1 and TRBJ1-6; no clear D. V gave up 2 bases and J gave up 3 bases, with 17 bases separating them. CDR1 and CDR2 (germline): MNHNS, SASEGT. The CDR3 is made up of 18 amino acids.

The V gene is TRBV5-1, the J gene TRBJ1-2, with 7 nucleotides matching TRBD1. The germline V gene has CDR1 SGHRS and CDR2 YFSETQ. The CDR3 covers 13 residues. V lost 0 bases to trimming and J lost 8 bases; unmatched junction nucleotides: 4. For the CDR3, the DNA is TGCGCCAGCAGCTTGGGCCGACAGGGAGGCTACACCTTC. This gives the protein CASSLGRQGGYTF.

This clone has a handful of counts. CDR3 residues: CATTDGATNEKLFF. CDR3 in DNA: TGTGCCACCACAGACGGCGCAACTAATGAAAAACTGTTTTTT. The chain links TRBV19 to TRBJ1-4; no firm D call. The V end lost 10 bases, the J end lost 0 bases, and 12 bases lay between the germline ends. There are 14 residues in the CDR3. Germline V gene lookup returns CDR1 LNHDA and CDR2 SQIVND (reference sequence).

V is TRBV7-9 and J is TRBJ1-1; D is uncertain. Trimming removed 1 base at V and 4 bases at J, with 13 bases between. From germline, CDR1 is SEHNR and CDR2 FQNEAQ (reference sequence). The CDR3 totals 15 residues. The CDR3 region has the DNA TGTGCCAGCAGCTTAGGGGTTGGCTGGGGCACTGAAGCTTTCTTT. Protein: CASSLGVGWGTEAFF.

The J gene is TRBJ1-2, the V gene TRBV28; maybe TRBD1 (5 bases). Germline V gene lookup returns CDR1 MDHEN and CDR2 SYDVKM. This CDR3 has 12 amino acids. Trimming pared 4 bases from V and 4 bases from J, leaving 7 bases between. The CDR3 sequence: CASSWGSYGYTF. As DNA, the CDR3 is TGTGCCAGCAGTTGGGGGTCCTATGGCTACACCTTC.

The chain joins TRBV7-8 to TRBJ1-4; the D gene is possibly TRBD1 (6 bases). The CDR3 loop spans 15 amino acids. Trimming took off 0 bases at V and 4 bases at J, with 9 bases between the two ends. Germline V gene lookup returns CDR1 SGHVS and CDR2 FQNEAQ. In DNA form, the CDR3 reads TGTGCCAGCAGCTTAGCGGACAGACGTAATGAAAAACTGTTTTTT. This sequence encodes CASSLADRRNEKLFF.

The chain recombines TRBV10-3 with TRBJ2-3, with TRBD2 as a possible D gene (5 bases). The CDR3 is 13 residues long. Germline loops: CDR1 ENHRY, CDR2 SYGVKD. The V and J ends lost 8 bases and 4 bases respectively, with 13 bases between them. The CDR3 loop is CAILAAGSDTQYF. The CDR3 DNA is TGTGCCATCCTAGCAGCCGGATCAGATACGCAGTATTTT.

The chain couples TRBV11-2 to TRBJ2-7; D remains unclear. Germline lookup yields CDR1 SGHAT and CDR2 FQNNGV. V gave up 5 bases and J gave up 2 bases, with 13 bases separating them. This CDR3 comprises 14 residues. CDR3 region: CASSPETVAYEQYF. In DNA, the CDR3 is TGTGCCAGCAGCCCAGAGACGGTGGCCTACGAGCAGTACTTC.

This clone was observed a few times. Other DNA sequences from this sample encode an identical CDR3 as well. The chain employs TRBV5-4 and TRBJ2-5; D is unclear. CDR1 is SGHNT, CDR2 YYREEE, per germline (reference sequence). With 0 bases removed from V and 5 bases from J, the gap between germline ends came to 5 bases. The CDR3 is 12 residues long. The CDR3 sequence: CASSLAEETQYF. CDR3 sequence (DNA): TGTGCCAGCAGCTTGGCGGAGGAGACCCAGTACTTC.

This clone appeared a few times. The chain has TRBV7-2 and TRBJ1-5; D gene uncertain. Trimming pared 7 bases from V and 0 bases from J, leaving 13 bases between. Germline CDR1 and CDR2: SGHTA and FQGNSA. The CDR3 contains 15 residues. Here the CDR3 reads CASTITSGSNQPQHF. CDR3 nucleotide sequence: TGTGCCAGCACCATAACGTCGGGTAGCAATCAGCCCCAGCATTTT. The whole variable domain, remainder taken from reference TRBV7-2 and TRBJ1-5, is GAGVSQSPSNKVTEKGKDVELRCDPISGHTALYWYRQSLGQGLEFLIYFQGNSAPDKSGLPSDRFSAERTGGSVSTLTIQRTQQEDSAVYLCASTITSGSNQPQHFGDGTRLSIL.

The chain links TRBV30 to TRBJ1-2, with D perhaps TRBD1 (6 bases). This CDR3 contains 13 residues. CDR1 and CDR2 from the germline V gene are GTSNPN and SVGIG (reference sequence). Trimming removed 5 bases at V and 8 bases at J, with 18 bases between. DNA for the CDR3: TGTGCCTGGGCCCGGGACAAGGGGGTGGGCTACACCTTC. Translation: CAWARDKGVGYTF.

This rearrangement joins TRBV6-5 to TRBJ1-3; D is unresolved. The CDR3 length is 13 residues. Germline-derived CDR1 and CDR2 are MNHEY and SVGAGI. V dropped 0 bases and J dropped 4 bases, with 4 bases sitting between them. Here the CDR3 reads CASSYSGGNTIYF. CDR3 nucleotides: TGTGCCAGCAGTTACTCGGGAGGAAACACCATATATTTT.

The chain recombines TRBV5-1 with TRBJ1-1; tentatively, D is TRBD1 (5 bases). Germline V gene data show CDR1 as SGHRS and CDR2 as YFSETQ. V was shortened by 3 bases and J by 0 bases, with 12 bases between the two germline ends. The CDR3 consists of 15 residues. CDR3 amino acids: CASSSLGLLNTEAFF. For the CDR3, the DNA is TGCGCCAGCAGCTCGTTGGGACTTTTGAACACTGAAGCTTTCTTT.

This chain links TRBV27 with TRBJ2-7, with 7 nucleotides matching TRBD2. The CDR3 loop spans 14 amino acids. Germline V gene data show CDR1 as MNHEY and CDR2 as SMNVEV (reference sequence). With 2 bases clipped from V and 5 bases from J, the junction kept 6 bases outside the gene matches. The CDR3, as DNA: TGTGCCAGCAGTTTAAGACTAGCTGGGCACGAGCAGTACTTC. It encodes CASSLRLAGHEQYF.

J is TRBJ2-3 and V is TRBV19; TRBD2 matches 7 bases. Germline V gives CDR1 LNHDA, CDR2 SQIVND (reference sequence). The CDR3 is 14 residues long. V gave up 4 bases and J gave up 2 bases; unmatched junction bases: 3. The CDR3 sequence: CASSSGSYTDTQYF. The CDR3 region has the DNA TGTGCCAGTAGTAGCGGGAGTTACACAGATACGCAGTATTTT. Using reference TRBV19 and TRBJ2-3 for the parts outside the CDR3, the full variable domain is DGGITQSPKYLFRKEGQNVTLSCEQNLNHDAMYWYRQDPGQGLRLIYYSQIVNDFQKGDIAEGYSVSREKKESFPLTVTSAQKNPTAFYLCASSSGSYTDTQYFGPGTRLTVL.

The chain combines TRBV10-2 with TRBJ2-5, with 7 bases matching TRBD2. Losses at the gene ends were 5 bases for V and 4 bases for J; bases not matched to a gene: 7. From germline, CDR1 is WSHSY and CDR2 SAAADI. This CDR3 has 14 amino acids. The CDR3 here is CASSRGDSPETQYF. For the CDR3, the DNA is TGCGCCAGCAGTCGGGGGGACTCCCCAGAGACCCAGTACTTC.

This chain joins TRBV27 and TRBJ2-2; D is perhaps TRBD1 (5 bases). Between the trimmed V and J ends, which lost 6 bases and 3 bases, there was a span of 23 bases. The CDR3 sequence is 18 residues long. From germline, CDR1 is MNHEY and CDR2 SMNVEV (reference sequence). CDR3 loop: CASSAFSRGNIYTGELFF. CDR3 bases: TGTGCCAGCAGCGCATTTTCAAGGGGAAACATTTACACCGGGGAGCTGTTTTTT.

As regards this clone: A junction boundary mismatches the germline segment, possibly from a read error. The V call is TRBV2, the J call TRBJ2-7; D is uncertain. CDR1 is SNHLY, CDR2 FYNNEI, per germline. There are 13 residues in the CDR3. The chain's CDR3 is CASSFPVNYEQCF. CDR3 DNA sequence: TGTGCCAGCAGTTTTCCGGTAAATTACGAGCAGTGCTTC. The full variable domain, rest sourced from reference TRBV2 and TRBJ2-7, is EPEVTQTPSHQVTQMGQEVILRCVPISNHLYFYWYRQILGQKVEFLVSFYNNEISEKSEIFDDQFSVERPDGSNFTLKIRSTKLEDSAMYFCASSFPVNYEQCFGPGTRLTVT.